A selection of T cell receptor beta chains follows, all from one sample in a study of quantifying T cell responses using KT2 cells. From the UMI-ligation and nested PCR reads, TCRdb called clonotypes with MiXCR, one entry per CDR3 protein. The sample yields tens of thousands of distinct CDR3 sequences, 11% seen once. Sequenced sample: PBMCs spiked with cells of the T cell clone KT2. The receptors shown here come from a human donor. Both conserved end residues are part of each CDR3.

v_gene	j_gene	CDR3aa
TRBV29-1	TRBJ1-2	CSGQQGDYGYTF
TRBV27	TRBJ1-4	CASSLQPGTRGKLFF
TRBV24-1	TRBJ1-2	CATSEGTARGYTF
TRBV19	TRBJ2-7	CASSIIVGRGEQYF
TRBV9	TRBJ1-2	CASSGLRFQTLNYGYTF
TRBV10-2	TRBJ2-2	CASSEPRAGQGQNTGELFF
TRBV30	TRBJ1-6	CAWLDRRLNSPLHF
TRBV2	TRBJ2-5	CASRVRQGARETQYF
TRBV18	TRBJ2-3	CASSPSSGGTDTQYF
TRBV28	TRBJ2-2	CASSTTGLGTGELFF
TRBV3-1	TRBJ2-7	CASSQDVGGWYEQYF
TRBV16	TRBJ1-6	CASSQQGQGRFSYNSPLHF
TRBV20-1	TRBJ1-4	CSAKKNTNEKLFF
TRBV4-2	TRBJ2-1	CASRSSGRAGDEQFF
TRBV28	TRBJ2-7	CASSSLGGVYENYEQYF
TRBV6-5	TRBJ1-6	CASSRDTGFGTNSPLHF
TRBV10-2	TRBJ2-1	CATLAGGPSEQFF
TRBV19	TRBJ2-5	CASSNLARETQYF
TRBV24-1	TRBJ2-1	CATSERTGKGEQFF
TRBV14	TRBJ2-1	CASSPRPGPGYEQFF